Presented here are 18 T cell receptor beta chains from one specimen sequenced in a study of metastatic and nonmetastatic thyroid tumors. TCRdb used MiXCR to call clones anew from the PCR reads. The sample includes some 20,000 clones, 35% to 40% of them seen just once. The entire patient cohort was treatment-naive prior to thyroid surgery. What was sequenced was tumor tissue. The receptors derive from a female donor with papillary thyroid cancer or a benign thyroid nodule (not recorded which). Some clones in this sample may be carry-over from other donors' samples.

The sample holds one count of this clone. The chain has TRBV9 and TRBJ2-3, with 7 positions matching TRBD1. The CDR3 is made up of 15 amino acids. The germline V gene encodes CDR1 SGDLS and CDR2 YYNGEE. The J segment lost 2 bases and the V segment lost 0 bases, leaving 3 bases of the junction unmatched. CDR3 in amino acids: CASSVGQGVTDTQYF. The DNA of the CDR3 is TGTGCCAGCAGCGTAGGCCAGGGGGTCACAGATACGCAGTATTTT.

The chain has TRBV4-1 and TRBJ1-5, with D maybe TRBD1 (5 bases). The CDR3 runs 17 residues. Germline CDR1 MGHRA, CDR2 YSYEKL. Between the trimmed V and J ends, which lost 0 bases and 0 bases, there was a span of 12 bases. CDR3 region: CASSQDGNRGSNQPQHF. The CDR3 DNA reads TGCGCCAGCAGCCAAGATGGCAATAGGGGTAGCAATCAGCCCCAGCATTTT.

This clone appeared a few times. V and J are TRBV7-8 and TRBJ1-2, with no clear D. This CDR3 comprises 12 residues. In germline, CDR1 is SGHVS, CDR2 FQNEAQ. Between the trimmed V and J ends, which lost 1 base and 6 bases, there was a span of 6 bases. CDR3 nucleotide sequence: TGTGCCAGCAGCTTAGTCTCCGATGGCTACACCTTC. This sequence encodes CASSLVSDGYTF.

In its sample, this clone was seen a few times. The conserved final phenylalanine or tryptophan is absent from the CDR3, which likely points to a read error. The genes are TRBV6-1 and TRBJ1-5; TRBD1 agrees at 9 bases. The CDR3 sequence is 14 residues long. The V gene end was trimmed by 5 bases and the J gene end by 5 bases; junction bases not matched to a gene: 4. Per the germline V gene, CDR1 is MNHNS and CDR2 is SASEGT. This chain's CDR3 is CASSWTGADQPQHL. Here the CDR3 DNA reads TGTGCCAGCAGTTGGACAGGGGCGGATCAGCCCCAGCATCTT.

The chain employs TRBV5-1 and TRBJ2-3; D remains ambiguous. The ends were cut back, 4 bases at V and 2 bases at J, with 14 bases in the middle. This CDR3 spans 15 amino acids. Germline V CDR1 and CDR2: SGHRS, YFSETQ. The CDR3 protein is CASSGQTYSTDTQYF. Written as DNA, the CDR3 is TGCGCCAGCAGCGGGCAGACCTATTCCACAGATACGCAGTATTTT.

This clone showed up just a few times. The chain employs TRBV20-1 and TRBJ2-5, with 10 bases that match TRBD2. Trimming removed 0 bases from V and 1 base from J; junction bases left unmatched: 14. The germline CDR1 and CDR2 sequences are DFQATT and SNEGSKA (reference sequence). The CDR3 totals 19 residues. The CDR3 loop is CSARDWWGAGGQGQETQYF. CDR3 sequence (DNA): TGCAGTGCTAGAGATTGGTGGGGAGCGGGGGGGCAAGGCCAAGAGACCCAGTACTTC.

This clone came up once. V usage is TRBV5-1 and J usage is TRBJ1-6, with 10 positions matching TRBD1. Trimming removed 3 bases from V and 9 bases from J; junction bases left unmatched: 6. CDR1 and CDR2 (germline): SGHRS, YFSETQ. This CDR3 is 15 amino acids long. The CDR3 DNA is TGCGCCAGCAGCTCTGGACAGGGGGAAAGTTCACCCCTCCACTTT. Protein product: CASSSGQGESSPLHF.

This clone appeared a few times. The chain joins TRBV19 to TRBJ1-5, with D possibly TRBD1 on 5 matching bases. Germline V gives CDR1 LNHDA, CDR2 SQIVND (reference sequence). The V end lost 4 bases, the J end lost 3 bases, and 13 bases lay between the germline ends. The CDR3 runs 15 residues. CDR3 in amino acids: CASSTGDLLNQPQHF. Written as DNA, the CDR3 is TGTGCCAGTAGTACGGGGGACCTACTCAATCAGCCCCAGCATTTT.

The chain carries TRBV11-3 and TRBJ2-3; the D gene is possibly TRBD2 (5 bases). Trimming stripped 5 bases from V and 4 bases from J, with 13 bases between. CDR1 SGHNT and CDR2 YENEEA come from the germline V gene. This CDR3 region has 14 residues. CDR3 in DNA: TGTGCCAGCAGCCCTACTAGATTTTCAGATACGCAGTATTTT. This translates into CASSPTRFSDTQYF.

This clone was counted only a few times. The rearrangement joins TRBV6-5 to TRBJ2-3; 8 bases match TRBD2. This CDR3 spans 15 amino acids. CDR1 and CDR2 (germline): MNHEY, SVGAGI. Unmatched junction bases numbered 5, after V lost 2 bases and J lost 4 bases. This CDR3 is CASSYRAGVSDTQYF. The CDR3 nucleotides read TGTGCCAGCAGTTACAGAGCGGGAGTCTCAGATACGCAGTATTTT.

V usage is TRBV6-1 and J usage is TRBJ2-2; 10 bases align to TRBD2. This CDR3 contains 15 residues. V dropped 2 bases and J dropped 6; count of bases not matched to a gene: 3. Germline-derived CDR1 and CDR2 are MNHNS and SASEGT. The CDR3 region is CASSESGGASGELFF. The CDR3 region has the DNA TGTGCCAGCAGTGAAAGCGGGGGGGCGTCCGGGGAGCTGTTTTTT.

This rearrangement joins TRBV5-1 to TRBJ1-1, with a weak D call TRBD1 (6 bases). The CDR3 loop spans 16 amino acids. Between the trimmed V and J ends, which lost 2 bases and 6 bases, there was a span of 20 bases. In germline, CDR1 is SGHRS, CDR2 YFSETQ. This CDR3 reads CASSFTTGWSRAEAFF. The CDR3, as DNA: TGCGCCAGCAGCTTCACGACAGGTTGGTCGAGGGCTGAAGCTTTCTTT.

The chain recombines TRBV10-1 with TRBJ2-5; TRBD2 agrees at 9 bases. The length of the CDR3 is 16 residues. Germline trimming cut 2 bases from V and 0 bases from J; bases unmatched to any gene: 4. The germline V gene encodes CDR1 WNHNN and CDR2 SYGVQD (reference sequence). CDR3 bases: TGCGCCAGCAGTGAGCGCGCTAGCGGGGACCAAGAGACCCAGTACTTC. Translated: CASSERASGDQETQYF.

The genes are TRBV30 and TRBJ1-2, with 8 positions matching TRBD1. The V and J ends lost 1 base and 7 bases, in that order; junction bases with no gene match: 8. The germline V gene has CDR1 GTSNPN and CDR2 SVGIG (reference sequence). This CDR3 is built from 14 residues. The DNA for the CDR3 is TGTGCCTGGAGTGACCTTACAGGGGGAGCTGGCTACACCTTC. Translated, it gives CAWSDLTGGAGYTF.

A few counts support this clone. The chain has TRBV9 and TRBJ2-7; no firm D call. CDR1 and CDR2 from the germline V gene are SGDLS and YYNGEE. This CDR3 contains 13 residues. The V end was cut by 1 base, the J end by 6 bases, with 11 bases between. The DNA for the CDR3 is TGTGCCAGCAGCGTAAACGGGCCAAGCGAGCAGTACTTC. Its protein product is CASSVNGPSEQYF.

This chain uses TRBV11-2 with TRBJ2-2; the D is unclear. CDR3 length: 14 amino acids. Germline CDR1 is SGHAT and CDR2 is FQNNGV. Trimming removed 1 base from V and 8 bases from J, with 11 bases in between. Here the CDR3 reads CASSLGAVLGELFF. The CDR3 coding sequence is TGTGCCAGCAGCTTAGGGGCAGTGCTAGGGGAGCTGTTTTTT.

This clone was recorded a few times. The V call is TRBV6-1, the J call TRBJ2-7, with 11 bases matching TRBD1. CDR3 length: 14 amino acids. CDR1 and CDR2 from the germline V gene are MNHNS and SASEGT. V was clipped by 7 bases and J by 2 bases; unmatched bases: 4. The CDR3 DNA sequence: TGTGCCAGCAAGTGGGGACAGGGGGCCTACGAGCAGTACTTC. As protein: CASKWGQGAYEQYF.

The gene calls are TRBV20-1 and TRBJ1-2; D is unresolved. In germline, CDR1 is DFQATT, CDR2 SNEGSKA (reference sequence). The CDR3 length is 12 residues. Trimming cost V 0 bases and J 8 bases, with 10 bases left between them. The CDR3: CSAREAGIGYTF. As DNA, the CDR3 is TGCAGTGCTAGAGAGGCTGGGATCGGCTACACCTTC.